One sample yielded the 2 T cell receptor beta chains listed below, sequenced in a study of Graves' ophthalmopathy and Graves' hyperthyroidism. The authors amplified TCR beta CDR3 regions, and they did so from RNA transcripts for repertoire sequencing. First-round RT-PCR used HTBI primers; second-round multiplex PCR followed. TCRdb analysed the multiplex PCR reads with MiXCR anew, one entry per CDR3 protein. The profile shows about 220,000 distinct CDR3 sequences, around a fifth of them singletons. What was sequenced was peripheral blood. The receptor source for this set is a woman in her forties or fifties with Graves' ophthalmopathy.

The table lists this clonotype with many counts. CDR3 loop: CASSRDSYEQYF. The CDR3 DNA reads as TGTGCCAGCAGTCGGGACAGCTACGAGCAGTACTTC. The rearrangement uses TRBV12-3 or TRBV12-4 and TRBJ2-7; 7 bases are a match to TRBD1. This CDR3 region has 12 residues. The trim removed 5 bases at V and 3 bases at J, leaving 1 base unmatched.

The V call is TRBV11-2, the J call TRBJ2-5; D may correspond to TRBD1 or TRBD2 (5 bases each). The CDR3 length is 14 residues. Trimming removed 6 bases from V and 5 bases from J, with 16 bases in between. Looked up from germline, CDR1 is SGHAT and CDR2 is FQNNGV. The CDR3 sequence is CASSLNPGTETQYF. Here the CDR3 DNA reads TGTGCCAGCAGTTTAAATCCAGGGACGGAGACCCAGTACTTC.